A single sample gave rise to the 27 T cell receptor beta chains below, sequenced in a study of tumor and adjacent non-tumor tissue in lung cancer. TCRbeta libraries were built with three rounds of nested PCR, modified from ARM-PCR. Via MiXCR, TCRdb re-called the multiplex PCR reads, giving one row per CDR3 protein. The data contain 100,000 or so distinct CDR3 sequences, around three fifths of them seen just once; the ten biggest clones take up approximately 18%. RNA was extracted from bulk tissue without any cell sorting. This non-tumor lung sample came from over 3 cm beyond the tumor edge. Sequencing was carried out using distant non-tumor lung tissue. All receptors derive from a man aged 25-45 years with non-small cell lung cancer.

Written as DNA, the CDR3 is TGTGCCAGCAGTACCGACAACAGGTTTTGGCAGCCCCAGCATTTT. It specifies CASSTDNRFWQPQHF. J is TRBJ1-5 and V is TRBV6-2 or TRBV6-3; weak D call: TRBD1 (5 bases). Germline values: CDR1 MNHEY, CDR2 SVGEGT. The CDR3 is 15 residues long. V was trimmed by 5 bases and J by 7 bases, leaving 18 bases between them.

The chain carries TRBV7-9 and TRBJ1-5, with a weak D call TRBD1 (6 bases). The V end was cut by 5 bases, the J end by 8 bases, with 13 bases between. Looked up from germline, CDR1 is SEHNR and CDR2 is FQNEAQ (reference sequence). The length of the CDR3 is 13 residues. The CDR3 protein is CASSPVGAEPQHF. In DNA, the CDR3 is TGTGCCAGCAGCCCCGTGGGGGCCGAGCCCCAGCATTTT.

A word on this clonotype: Possible read error: a much larger clone is one base away. This chain joins TRBV30 and TRBJ2-2; D is possibly TRBD2 (6 bases). Per germline, CDR1 GTSNPN and CDR2 SVGIG (reference sequence). This CDR3 contains 16 residues. The CDR3 bases are TGTGCCTGGAGTGTATGGGGGGAGATGCGCACCGTGGAGCTGTTTTTT. It is translated as CAWSVWGEMRTVELFF.

A remark on this clonotype: A read error is possible here, since a much larger clone lies one base away. Given the absence of the conserved phenylalanine or tryptophan at the CDR3 end, a read error is likely. The DNA for the CDR3 is TGTGCCAGCAGCTTAAAAATTGGGACTGAAGCTTTCCTT. It encodes CASSLKIGTEAFL. The chain carries TRBV11-2 and TRBJ1-1; no firm D call. There are 13 residues in the CDR3. Deletions cut 2 bases from V and 5 bases from J, with 9 bases between. Germline V gene lookup returns CDR1 SGHAT and CDR2 FQNNGV.

Points on this clonotype: Compared with germline, one end of the junction differs, possibly owing to a read error. The rearrangement links TRBV20-1 to TRBJ1-6; D gene unclear. CDR1 and CDR2 (germline): DFQATT, SNEGSKA (reference sequence). The CDR3 length is 14 residues. The chain's CDR3 is CSAIDSTYNPLLNF. CDR3 bases: TGCAGTGCTATTGATAGCACCTATAATCCACTCCTCAACTTT.

Concerning this clonotype itself: One end of the junction varies from germline; a read error may be responsible. V gene TRBV20-1 combines with J gene TRBJ2-3; TRBD1 agrees at 7 bases. The CDR3 is made up of 15 amino acids. CDR1 DFQATT and CDR2 SNEGSKA come from the germline V gene (reference sequence). The CDR3 sequence is CGAGTGTDSTDTQYF. In DNA, the CDR3 is TGCGGTGCTGGAACCGGGACAGATAGTACAGATACGCAATATTTT.

There are many counts of this clonotype. The V and J genes are TRBV20-1 and TRBJ2-5; D possibly matches TRBD1 or TRBD2 (5 bases each). CDR3 length equals 13 residues. V gave up 0 bases and J gave up 7 bases, with 12 bases separating them. Germline loops: CDR1 DFQATT, CDR2 SNEGSKA (reference sequence). CDR3 coding DNA: TGCAGTGCTAGAGATCACGACAGCGGGACCCAGTACTTC. The encoded protein is CSARDHDSGTQYF.

To note about this clonotype: A much larger clone is a single base away; this may be a read error. The CDR3 loop reads CSARSALACTDTQYF. The CDR3 DNA reads as TGCAGTGCTAGAAGCGCGCTAGCGTGCACAGATACGCAGTATTTT. The chain employs TRBV20-1 and TRBJ2-3; possible D gene TRBD2, 6 bases. The ends were cut back, 2 bases at V and 1 base at J, with 13 bases in the middle. CDR3 length equals 15 residues. Germline V gene sequence: CDR1 DFQATT, CDR2 SNEGSKA (reference sequence).

A remark on this clonotype: Lacking the conserved final phenylalanine or tryptophan, this CDR3 likely reflects a read error. The DNA is left out, because the CDR3 cannot be placed on it with certainty; the CDR3 is given as TCRdb lists it. The chain joins TRBV11-2 to TRBJ2-1. The CDR3 is 11 residues long, ends included. Germline lookup yields CDR1 SGHAT and CDR2 FQNNGV. The CDR3 is CASRRAKEKFL.

This CDR3 reads CASSFGGPDIGELFF. In DNA, the CDR3 is TGTGCCAGCAGCTTCGGGGGACCGGACATCGGGGAGCTGTTTTTT. The chain combines TRBV5-4 with TRBJ2-2, with D tentatively TRBD2 (6 bases). Per the germline V gene, CDR1 is SGHNT and CDR2 is YYREEE (reference sequence). The CDR3 is 15 residues long. Trimming stripped 2 bases from V and 7 bases from J, with 15 bases between.

A note on this clonotype: A read error may be the cause here, since a much bigger clone is one base away. The CDR3 nucleotides read TGCAATGCCACACCCTCGGACAGGGGGCTAAATACGCAGTATTTT. Translation gives CNATPSDRGLNTQYF. The chain recombines TRBV20-1 with TRBJ2-3; 11 bases align to TRBD1. CDR3 length: 15 residues. The germline V gene encodes CDR1 DFQATT and CDR2 SNEGSKA (reference sequence).

On this clonotype itself: This CDR3 fails to terminate in the conserved phenylalanine or tryptophan, so it likely reflects a read error. The chain recombines TRBV11-2 with TRBJ2-5; D gene uncertain. The CDR3 is 12 residues long. Germline values: CDR1 SGHAT, CDR2 FQNNGV. CDR3 sequence (DNA): TGTGCCAGCAGCTTGACTGGAGAGATCCAGTACCTC. Residues: CASSLTGEIQYL.

The genes are TRBV29-1 and TRBJ1-5; D might be TRBD1 (5 bases). Germline loops: CDR1 SQVTM, CDR2 ANQGSEA. V shed 4 bases and J shed 3 bases, with 10 bases lying between them. The CDR3 length is 13 residues. In DNA form, the CDR3 reads TGCAGCGTTGCGGGGCAGGCCAATCAGCCCCAGCATTTT. This codes for CSVAGQANQPQHF.

As to this clonotype: A read error is possible here, since a much larger clone lies one base away. The chain carries TRBV5-6 and TRBJ2-7; a possible D gene is TRBD2 (6 bases). Germline-derived CDR1 and CDR2 are SGHDT and YYEEEE. The CDR3 sequence is 13 residues long. The CDR3 DNA sequence: TGTGCCAGCAGCCCGGGGGATTTCTACGATCAGTACTTC. Translation: CASSPGDFYDQYF.

Details on this clonotype: No conserved phenylalanine or tryptophan ends this CDR3, so it is likely a read error. The chain is built from TRBV29-1 and TRBJ1-1, with D hard to call. This CDR3 is built from 14 residues. Germline V gives CDR1 SQVTM, CDR2 ANQGSEA. The CDR3 sequence is CSIEDIWDGTEAFI. CDR3 in DNA: TGCAGCATTGAAGATATTTGGGATGGCACTGAAGCTTTCATT.

CDR3 in amino acids: CASSSIQAGVGVFF. As DNA, the CDR3 is TGTGCCAGCAGCTCTATCCAGGCGGGCGTTGGAGTTTTCTTT. This chain joins TRBV11-2 and TRBJ1-1; D is undetermined. The CDR3 loop spans 14 amino acids. Germline V gives CDR1 SGHAT, CDR2 FQNNGV. V was cut by 4 bases and J by 13 bases, with 22 bases left in between.

Note on this clonotype: A much more abundant neighbour one base away suggests this may be a read error. This is likely a read error, given that the CDR3 carries no conserved phenylalanine or tryptophan at its end. The CDR3 loop is CASSYGRNTYEQYL. CDR3 bases: TGTGCCAGCAGCTACGGACGGAATACCTACGAGCAGTACCTC. The chain uses TRBV5-6 and TRBJ2-7; unclear D gene. The CDR3 contains 14 residues. V lost 3 bases and J lost 2, with 12 bases in between. The germline CDR1 and CDR2 sequences are SGHDT and YYEEEE.

As for this clonotype: Mismatch with germline at one junction end may stem from a read error. The DNA of the CDR3 is TGCGCCAGCAGCTTACGCGGGACAGGGAACACTGAAGCTTCCTTT. This sequence encodes CASSLRGTGNTEASF. The chain carries TRBV5-1 and TRBJ1-1; 9 positions agree with TRBD1. The CDR3 length is 15 residues. Germline assignment: CDR1 SGHRS and CDR2 YFSETQ.

Comment on this clonotype: One end of the junction fails to match germline, which may point to a read error. CDR3 loop: CANSSVLAEYNEQFF. As DNA, the CDR3 is TGTGCCAACAGTTCAGTGTTGGCGGAATACAATGAGCAGTTCTTC. This chain connects TRBV12-3 or TRBV12-4 to TRBJ2-1; no clear D gene. The CDR3 is 15 amino acids.

Turning to this clonotype: This likely comes from a read error, as the CDR3 has no conserved phenylalanine or tryptophan at its end. The chain carries TRBV29-1 and TRBJ2-2; D uncertain. Looked up from germline, CDR1 is SQVTM and CDR2 is ANQGSEA. The CDR3 sequence is 14 residues long. V gave up 7 bases and J gave up 0 bases, with 12 bases separating them. CDR3 protein: CSAQTDANTGELFS. DNA of the CDR3: TGCAGCGCACAAACAGACGCGAACACCGGGGAGCTGTTTTCT.

DNA of the CDR3: TGTGCCAGCAGCTTCTACGGAGATACGCAGTATTTT. Amino acids: CASSFYGDTQYF. This rearrangement joins TRBV11-2 to TRBJ2-3; unclear D gene. There are 12 residues in the CDR3. The V end lost 3 bases, the J end lost 5 bases, and 6 bases lay between the germline ends. CDR1 and CDR2 (germline): SGHAT, FQNNGV.

This clonotype was seen just once. This clone may be a read error of a much larger clone one base away. The chain has TRBV10-1 and TRBJ1-1, with TRBD1 identical over 7 bases. The CDR3 is 16 amino acids. Germline CDR1 reads WNHNN; CDR2 reads SYGVQD (reference sequence). In DNA form, the CDR3 reads TGCGCCAGCAGCCAACTGAGCAGACAGGGTGGAACTGAAACTTTCTTT. This codes for CASSQLSRQGGTETFF.

This clonotype was detected once. The conserved final phenylalanine or tryptophan is absent from the CDR3, which likely points to a read error. The V call is TRBV6-5, the J call TRBJ2-2; maybe TRBD1 (5 bases). This CDR3 contains 13 residues. From germline, CDR1 is MNHEY and CDR2 SVGAGI. The CDR3 is CGSRQGDTGELFL. The CDR3 DNA sequence: TGTGGCAGCAGGCAGGGCGACACCGGGGAGCTGTTTCTT.

With regard to this clonotype: One end of the junction does not line up with germline, which may come from a read error. CDR3 sequence: CSIERQGSYERYF. CDR3 sequence (DNA): TGCAGCATTGAACGCCAGGGAAGCTACGAGCGGTACTTC. This chain uses TRBV29-1 with TRBJ2-7; tentative D call: TRBD1 (5 bases). The CDR3 loop spans 13 amino acids. From germline, CDR1 is SQVTM and CDR2 ANQGSEA.

As to this clonotype: One base away lies a much larger clone, so this may be a sequencing read error. This chain connects TRBV4-3 to TRBJ1-6; TRBD1 is a possible D gene (5 bases). The CDR3 covers 15 residues. Germline-derived CDR1 and CDR2 are LGHNA and YSLEER. In nucleotides, the CDR3 is TGCGCCAGCAGCCAAGATGGCCAGGGCCGATCACACCTCCACTTT. Translated, it gives CASSQDGQGRSHLHF.

This clonotype appeared once. The V gene is TRBV6-2 or TRBV6-3, the J gene TRBJ1-5; the D gene is possibly TRBD1 (6 bases). Germline lookup yields CDR1 MNHEY and CDR2 SVGEGT. The CDR3 is 14 amino acids. Trimming removed 8 bases at V and 5 bases at J, with 16 bases between. The CDR3 region has the DNA TGTGCCAGCGGGGACATGGCCCTGGATCAGCCCCAGCATTTT. It specifies CASGDMALDQPQHF.

A remark on this clonotype: A much larger clone sits a single nucleotide away, making a read error possible. The V call is TRBV6-2 or TRBV6-3, the J call TRBJ2-2; 10 bases line up with TRBD2. The trim removed 7 bases at V and 5 bases at J, leaving 4 bases unmatched. Germline-derived CDR1 and CDR2 are MNHEY and SVGEGT. The CDR3 has 14 amino acids. CDR3 in DNA: TGTGCCAGCAACCCTAGCGGGGGTACCGGGGAGCTGTTTTTT. It translates to CASNPSGGTGELFF.